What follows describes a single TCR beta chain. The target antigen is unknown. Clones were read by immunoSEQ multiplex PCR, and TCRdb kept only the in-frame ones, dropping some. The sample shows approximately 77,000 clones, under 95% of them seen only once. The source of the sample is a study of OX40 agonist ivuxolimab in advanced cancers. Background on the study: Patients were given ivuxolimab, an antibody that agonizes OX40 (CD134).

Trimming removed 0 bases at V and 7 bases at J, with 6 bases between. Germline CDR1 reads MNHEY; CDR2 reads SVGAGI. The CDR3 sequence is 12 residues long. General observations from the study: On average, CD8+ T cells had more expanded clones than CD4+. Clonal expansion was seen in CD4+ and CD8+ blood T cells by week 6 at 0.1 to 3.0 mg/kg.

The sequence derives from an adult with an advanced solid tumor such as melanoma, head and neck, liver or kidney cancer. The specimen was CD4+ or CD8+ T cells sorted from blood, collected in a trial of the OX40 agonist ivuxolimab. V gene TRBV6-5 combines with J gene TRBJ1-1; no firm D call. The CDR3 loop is CASSYSIDEAFF. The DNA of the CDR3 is TGTGCCAGCAGTTACTCGATTGATGAAGCTTTCTTT.